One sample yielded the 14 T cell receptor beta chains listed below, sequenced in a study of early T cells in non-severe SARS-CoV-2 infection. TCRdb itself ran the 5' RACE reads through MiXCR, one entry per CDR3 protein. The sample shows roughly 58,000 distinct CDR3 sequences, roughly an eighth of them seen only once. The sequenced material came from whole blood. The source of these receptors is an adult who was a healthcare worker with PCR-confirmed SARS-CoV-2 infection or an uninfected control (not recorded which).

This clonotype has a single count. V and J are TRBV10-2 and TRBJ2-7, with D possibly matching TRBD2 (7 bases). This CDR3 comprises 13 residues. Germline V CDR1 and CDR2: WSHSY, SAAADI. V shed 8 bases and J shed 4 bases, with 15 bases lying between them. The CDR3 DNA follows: TGCGCCAGCCCTGCGGGGGCCTCTTACGAGCAGTACTTC. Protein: CASPAGASYEQYF.

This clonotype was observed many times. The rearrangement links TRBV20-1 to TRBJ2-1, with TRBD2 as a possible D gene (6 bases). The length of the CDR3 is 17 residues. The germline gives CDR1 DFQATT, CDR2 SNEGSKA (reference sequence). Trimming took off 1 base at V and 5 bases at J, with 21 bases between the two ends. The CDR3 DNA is TGCAGTGCTAGAGCCCTACGGGGAGCGACTAGAGACAATGAGCAGTTCTTC. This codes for CSARALRGATRDNEQFF.

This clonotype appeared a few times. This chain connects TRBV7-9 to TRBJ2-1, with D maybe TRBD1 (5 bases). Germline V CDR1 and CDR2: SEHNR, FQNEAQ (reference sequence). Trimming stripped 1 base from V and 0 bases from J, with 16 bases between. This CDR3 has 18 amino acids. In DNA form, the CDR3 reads TGTGCCAGCAGCTTAGGACAGCCGGCCCAAAGCTCCTACAATGAGCAGTTCTTC. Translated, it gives CASSLGQPAQSSYNEQFF.

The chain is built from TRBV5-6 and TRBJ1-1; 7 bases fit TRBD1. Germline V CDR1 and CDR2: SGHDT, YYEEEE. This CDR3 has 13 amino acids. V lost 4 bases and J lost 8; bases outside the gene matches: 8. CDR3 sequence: CASSPVTGPEAFF. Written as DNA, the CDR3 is TGTGCCAGCAGCCCGGTGACAGGGCCCGAAGCTTTCTTT.

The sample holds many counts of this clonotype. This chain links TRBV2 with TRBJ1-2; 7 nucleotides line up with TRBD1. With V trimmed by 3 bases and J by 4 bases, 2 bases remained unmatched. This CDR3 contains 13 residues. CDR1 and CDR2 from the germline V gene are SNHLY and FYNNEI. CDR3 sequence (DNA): TGTGCCAGCAGTGATGACAGGGTCTATGGCTACACCTTC. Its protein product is CASSDDRVYGYTF.

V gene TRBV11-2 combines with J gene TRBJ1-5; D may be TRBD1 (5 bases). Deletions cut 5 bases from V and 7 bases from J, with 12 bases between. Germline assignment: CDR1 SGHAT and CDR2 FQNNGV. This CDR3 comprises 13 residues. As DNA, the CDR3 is TGTGCCAGCAGCCCAACCAGGGTACAGCCCCAGCATTTT. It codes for CASSPTRVQPQHF.

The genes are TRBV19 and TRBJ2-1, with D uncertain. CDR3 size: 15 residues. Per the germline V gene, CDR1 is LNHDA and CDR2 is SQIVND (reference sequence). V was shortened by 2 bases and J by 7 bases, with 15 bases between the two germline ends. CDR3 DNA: TGTGCCAGTAGTATAACCCTATCGGGTTCAAATGAGCAGTTCTTC. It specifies CASSITLSGSNEQFF.

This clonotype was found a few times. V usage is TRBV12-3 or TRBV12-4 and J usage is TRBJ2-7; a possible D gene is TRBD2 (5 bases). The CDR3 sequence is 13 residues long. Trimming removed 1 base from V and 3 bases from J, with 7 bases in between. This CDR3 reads CASSLVEGYEQYF. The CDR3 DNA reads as TGTGCCAGCAGTTTAGTAGAGGGCTACGAGCAGTACTTC.

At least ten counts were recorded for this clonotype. CDR3 nucleotides: TGTGCCAGCAGCTTAGAAGGGGATCAGCAGTTCTTC. Translating it yields CASSLEGDQQFF. This rearrangement joins TRBV11-1 to TRBJ2-1; maybe TRBD1 (5 bases). CDR1 and CDR2 from the germline V gene are SGHAT and FQDESV (reference sequence). With 1 base removed from V and 11 bases from J, the gap between germline ends came to 9 bases. This CDR3 region has 12 residues. Variable domain in full (rest from reference TRBV11-1 and TRBJ2-1): EAEVAQSPRYKITEKSQAVAFWCDPISGHATLYWYRQILGQGPELLVQFQDESVVDDSQLPKDRFSAERLKGVDSTLKIQPAELGDSAMYLCASSLEGDQQFFGPGTRLTVL.

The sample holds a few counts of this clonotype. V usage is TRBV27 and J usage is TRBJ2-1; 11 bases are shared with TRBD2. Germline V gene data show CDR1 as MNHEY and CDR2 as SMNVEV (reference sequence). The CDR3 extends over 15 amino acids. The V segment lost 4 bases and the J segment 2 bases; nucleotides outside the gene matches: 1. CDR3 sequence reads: CASSSSGGTYNEQFF. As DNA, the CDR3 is TGTGCCAGCAGTTCTAGCGGGGGGACCTACAATGAGCAGTTCTTC.

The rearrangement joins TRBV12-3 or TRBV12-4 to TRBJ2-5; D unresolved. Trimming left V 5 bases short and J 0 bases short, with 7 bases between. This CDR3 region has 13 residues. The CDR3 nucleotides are TGTGCCAGCAGTCCCGCCGACCAAGAGACCCAGTACTTC. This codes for CASSPADQETQYF.

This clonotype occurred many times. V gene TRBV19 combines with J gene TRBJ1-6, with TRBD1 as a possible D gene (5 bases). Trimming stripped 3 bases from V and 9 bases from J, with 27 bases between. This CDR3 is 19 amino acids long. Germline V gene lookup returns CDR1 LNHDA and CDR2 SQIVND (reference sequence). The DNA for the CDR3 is TGTGCCAGTAGTATGAGGGTTGTAGGGGACGAAATTTCTTCTTCACCCCTCCACTTT. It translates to CASSMRVVGDEISSSPLHF.

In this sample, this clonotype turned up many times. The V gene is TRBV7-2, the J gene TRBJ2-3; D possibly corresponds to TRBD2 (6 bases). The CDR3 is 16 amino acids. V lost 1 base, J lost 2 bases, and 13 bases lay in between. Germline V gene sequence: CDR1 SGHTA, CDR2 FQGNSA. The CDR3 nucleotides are TGTGCCAGCAGCTTAGGTGCGGCGGGGACCACAGATACGCAGTATTTT. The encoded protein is CASSLGAAGTTDTQYF. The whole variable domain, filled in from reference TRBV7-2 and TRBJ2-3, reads GAGVSQSPSNKVTEKGKDVELRCDPISGHTALYWYRQSLGQGLEFLIYFQGNSAPDKSGLPSDRFSAERTGGSVSTLTIQRTQQEDSAVYLCASSLGAAGTTDTQYFGPGTRLTVL.

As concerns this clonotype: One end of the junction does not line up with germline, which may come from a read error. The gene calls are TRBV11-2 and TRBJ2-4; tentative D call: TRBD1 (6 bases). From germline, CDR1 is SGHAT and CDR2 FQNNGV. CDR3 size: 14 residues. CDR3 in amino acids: CASSLARGMDIQSF. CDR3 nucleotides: TGTGCCAGCAGCTTAGCCAGGGGCATGGACATTCAGTCCTTC.